The TCR beta chain described here comes from a study of PD-1 blockade in mismatch repair-deficient tumors. About the research overall: All were previously treated, progressing patients with some twelve mismatch repair-deficient cancer types.

Worth noting for this clone: Its target is not known.

Study findings and constraints: Rapid post-treatment expansion, then contraction, generally preceding radiologic response, marked tumor-resident clones.

Mismatch repair deficiency was confirmed in all patients, by PCR or immunohistochemistry. Here immunoSEQ multiplex PCR was the method, and the copy in TCRdb shows in-frame clones only, minus some. This table holds around 25,000 clones, 83% found once. This sequence was found in an adult with mismatch repair-deficient cancer. The source material was peripheral blood, sampled 12 weeks after starting pembrolizumab.

CDR3 bases: TGTGCCAGCAGCTACCGAGACAGGGGTGACGGCTACACCTTC. Residues: CASSYRDRGDGYTF. The genes are TRBV5-6 and TRBJ1-2; 8 positions match TRBD1. Germline CDR1 is SGHDT and CDR2 is YYEEEE. The CDR3 is 14 amino acids. The V segment lost 3 bases and the J segment 8 bases; nucleotides outside the gene matches: 9.